These T cell receptor beta chains were read from a single sample in a study of control samples from healthy donors and cancer patients. Libraries were prepared by immunoSEQ multiplex PCR; TCRdb keeps only in-frame clonotypes and omits some of them. In the table there are a few hundred thousand clones, approximately 90% of which are singletons. Sequencing was performed on PBMCs. These TCRs come from a man between 35 and 55 years old with head and neck cancer. Both conserved end residues are part of each CDR3. Fields, in order: V gene, J gene, clone size, D gene, CDR3 DNA, CDR3 protein. The D gene is left open where the match is weak. Size is omitted from some rows. Given values are once, few, many or a class for expanded clones.

TRBV19	TRBJ2-6	NA	NA	TGTGCCAGTATCGACATGTCGGGAAAGTCAAAGGTCCTGACTTTC	CASIDMSGKSKVLTF
TRBV10-3	TRBJ2-3	NA	NA	TGTGCCATCACCCCGGATGGGGGGGGCCCGAATACGCAGTATTTT	CAITPDGGGPNTQYF
TRBV28	TRBJ1-5	NA	NA	TGTGCCAGCAGCCCCCCCCGGGCAGTTAATCAGCCCCAGCATTTT	CASSPPRAVNQPQHF
TRBV27	TRBJ1-2	once	NA	TGTGCCAGCAGTTTAATCAGGGAAGGCTATGGCTACACCTTC	CASSLIREGYGYTF
TRBV12-3/TRBV12-4	TRBJ1-6	once	NA	TGTGCCAGCAGTTTGGGTCTCGCCTCACCCCTCCACTTT	CASSLGLASPLHF
TRBV18	TRBJ2-2	NA	TRBD2	TGTGCCAGCTCACCGGGACTACTCACCGGGGAGCTGTTTTTT	CASSPGLLTGELFF
TRBV28	TRBJ1-1	NA	NA	TGTGCCAGCAGTTTCCAGTTTGAAGCTTTCTTT	CASSFQFEAFF
TRBV11-3	TRBJ1-3	NA	NA	TGTGCCAGCAGCTTGCGAGGGGGGCCTGGAAACACCATATATTTT	CASSLRGGPGNTIYF
TRBV9	TRBJ2-2	NA	TRBD2	TGTGCCAGCAGCCGACTAGCGGGGTTGACCGGGGAGCTGTTTTTT	CASSRLAGLTGELFF
TRBV11-2	TRBJ1-3	NA	NA	TGTGCCAGCAGCCCGGGGGGGGCCCAGGCATATTTT	CASSPGGAQAYF